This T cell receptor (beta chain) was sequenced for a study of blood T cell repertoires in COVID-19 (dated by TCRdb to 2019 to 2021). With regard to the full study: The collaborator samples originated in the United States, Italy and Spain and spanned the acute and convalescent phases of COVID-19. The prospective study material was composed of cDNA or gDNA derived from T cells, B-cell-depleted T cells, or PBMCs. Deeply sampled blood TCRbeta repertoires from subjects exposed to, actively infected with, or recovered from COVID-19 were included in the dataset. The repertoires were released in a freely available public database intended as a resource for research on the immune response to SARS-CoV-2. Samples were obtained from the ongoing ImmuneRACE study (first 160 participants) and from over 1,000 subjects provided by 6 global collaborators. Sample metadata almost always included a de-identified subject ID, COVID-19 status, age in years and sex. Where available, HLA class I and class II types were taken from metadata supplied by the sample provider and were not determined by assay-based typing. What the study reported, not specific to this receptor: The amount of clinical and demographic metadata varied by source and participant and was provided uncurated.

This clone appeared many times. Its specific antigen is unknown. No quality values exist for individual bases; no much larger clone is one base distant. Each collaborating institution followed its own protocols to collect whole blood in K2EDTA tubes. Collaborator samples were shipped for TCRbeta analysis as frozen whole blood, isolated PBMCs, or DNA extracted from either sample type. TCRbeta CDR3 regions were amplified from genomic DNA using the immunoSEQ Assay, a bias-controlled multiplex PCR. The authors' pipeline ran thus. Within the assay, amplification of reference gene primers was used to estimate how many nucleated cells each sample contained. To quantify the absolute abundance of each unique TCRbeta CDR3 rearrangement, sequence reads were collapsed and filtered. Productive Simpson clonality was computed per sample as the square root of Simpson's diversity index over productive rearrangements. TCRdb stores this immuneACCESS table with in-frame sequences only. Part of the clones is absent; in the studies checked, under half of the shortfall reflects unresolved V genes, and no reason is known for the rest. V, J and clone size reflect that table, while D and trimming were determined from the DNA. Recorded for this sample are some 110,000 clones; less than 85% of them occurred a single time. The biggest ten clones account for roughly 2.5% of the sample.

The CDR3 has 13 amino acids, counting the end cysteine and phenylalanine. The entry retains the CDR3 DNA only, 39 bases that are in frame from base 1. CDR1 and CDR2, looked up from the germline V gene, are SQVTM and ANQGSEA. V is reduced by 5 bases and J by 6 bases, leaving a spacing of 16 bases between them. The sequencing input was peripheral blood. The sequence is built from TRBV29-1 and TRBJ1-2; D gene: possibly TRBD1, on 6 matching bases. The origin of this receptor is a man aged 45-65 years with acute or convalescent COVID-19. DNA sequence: TGCAGCGTTTACGTAGGGGGTCGTGATGGCTACACCTTC. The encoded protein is CSVYVGGRDGYTF.